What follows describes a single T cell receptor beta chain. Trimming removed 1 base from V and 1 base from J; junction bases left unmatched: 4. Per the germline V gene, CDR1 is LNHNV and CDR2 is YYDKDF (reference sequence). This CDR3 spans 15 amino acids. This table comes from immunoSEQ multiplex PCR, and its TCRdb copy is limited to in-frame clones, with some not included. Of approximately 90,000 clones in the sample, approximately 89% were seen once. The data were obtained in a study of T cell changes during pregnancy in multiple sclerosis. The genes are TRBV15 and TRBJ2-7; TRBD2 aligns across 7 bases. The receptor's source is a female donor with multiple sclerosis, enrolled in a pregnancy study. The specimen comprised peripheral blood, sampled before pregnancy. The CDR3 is CATSRGGGRSYEQYF. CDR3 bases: TGTGCCACCAGCAGAGGGGGAGGGAGGTCCTACGAGCAGTACTTC. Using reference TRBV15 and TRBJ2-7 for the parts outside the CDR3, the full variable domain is DAMVIQNPRYQVTQFGKPVTLSCSQTLNHNVMYWYQQKSSQAPKLLFHYYDKDFNNEADTPDNFQSRRPNTSFCFLDIRSPGLGDTAMYLCATSRGGGRSYEQYFGPGTRLTVT.